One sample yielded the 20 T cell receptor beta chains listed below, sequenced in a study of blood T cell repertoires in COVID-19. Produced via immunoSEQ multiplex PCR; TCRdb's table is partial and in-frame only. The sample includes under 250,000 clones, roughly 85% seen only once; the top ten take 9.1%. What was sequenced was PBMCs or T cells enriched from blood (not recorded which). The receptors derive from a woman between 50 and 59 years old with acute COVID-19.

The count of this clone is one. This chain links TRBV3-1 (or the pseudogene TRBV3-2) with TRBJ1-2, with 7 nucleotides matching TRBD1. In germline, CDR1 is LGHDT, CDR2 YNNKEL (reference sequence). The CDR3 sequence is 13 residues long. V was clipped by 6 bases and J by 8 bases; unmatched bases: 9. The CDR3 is CASSTGQRVGYTF. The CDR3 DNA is TGTGCCAGCAGTACGGGACAGCGGGTCGGCTACACCTTC.

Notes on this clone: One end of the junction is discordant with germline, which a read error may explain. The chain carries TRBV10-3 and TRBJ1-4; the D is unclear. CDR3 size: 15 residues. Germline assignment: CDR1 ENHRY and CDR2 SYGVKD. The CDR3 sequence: CAISESTKSNEKLFF. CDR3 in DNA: TGTGCCATCAGTGAGTCGACAAAGTCTAATGAAAAATTGTTTTTT.

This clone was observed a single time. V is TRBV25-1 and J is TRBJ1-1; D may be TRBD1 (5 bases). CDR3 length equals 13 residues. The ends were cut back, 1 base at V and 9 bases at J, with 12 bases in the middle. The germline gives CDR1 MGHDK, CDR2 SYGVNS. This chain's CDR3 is CASSEWGGKKAFF. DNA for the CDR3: TGTGCCAGCAGTGAATGGGGGGGAAAGAAAGCTTTCTTT.

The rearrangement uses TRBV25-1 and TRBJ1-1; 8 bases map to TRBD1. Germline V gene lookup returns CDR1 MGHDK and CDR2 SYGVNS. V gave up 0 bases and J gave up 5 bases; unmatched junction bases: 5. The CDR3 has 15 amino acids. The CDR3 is CASSEYDRGGTEAFF. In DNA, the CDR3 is TGTGCCAGCAGTGAATATGACAGGGGAGGGACTGAAGCTTTCTTT.

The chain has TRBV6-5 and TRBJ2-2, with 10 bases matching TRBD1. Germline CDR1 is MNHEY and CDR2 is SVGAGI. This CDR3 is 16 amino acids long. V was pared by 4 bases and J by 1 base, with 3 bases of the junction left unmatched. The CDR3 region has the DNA TGTGCCAGCAGTTCTGGGGACAGGGGGAACACCGGGGAGCTGTTTTTT. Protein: CASSSGDRGNTGELFF.

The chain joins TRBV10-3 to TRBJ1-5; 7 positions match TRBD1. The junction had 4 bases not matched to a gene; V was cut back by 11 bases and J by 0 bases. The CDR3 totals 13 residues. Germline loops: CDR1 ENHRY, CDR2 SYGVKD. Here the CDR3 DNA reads TGTGCCTCCCAGGGGGGTAGCAATCAGCCCCAGCATTTT. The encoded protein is CASQGGSNQPQHF.

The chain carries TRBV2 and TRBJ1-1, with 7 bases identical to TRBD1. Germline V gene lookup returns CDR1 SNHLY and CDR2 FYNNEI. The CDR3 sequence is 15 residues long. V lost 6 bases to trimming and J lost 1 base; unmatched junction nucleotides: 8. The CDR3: CASSLEQGQNTEAFF. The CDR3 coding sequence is TGTGCCAGCAGCCTCGAACAGGGGCAGAACACTGAAGCTTTCTTT.

The CDR3 sequence: CASKWGPGELFF. As DNA, the CDR3 is TGTGCCAGCAAGTGGGGGCCCGGGGAGCTGTTTTTT. The V and J genes are TRBV2 and TRBJ2-2; TRBD1 might be the D (6 bases). This CDR3 contains 12 residues. V lost 7 bases, J lost 6 bases, and 9 bases lay in between. CDR1 is SNHLY, CDR2 FYNNEI, per germline.

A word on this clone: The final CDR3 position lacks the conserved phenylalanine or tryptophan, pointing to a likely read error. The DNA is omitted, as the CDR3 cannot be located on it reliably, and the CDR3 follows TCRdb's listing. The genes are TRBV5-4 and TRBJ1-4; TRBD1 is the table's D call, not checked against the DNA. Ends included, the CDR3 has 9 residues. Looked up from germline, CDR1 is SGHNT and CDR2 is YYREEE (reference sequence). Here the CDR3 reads CASSLGQDT.

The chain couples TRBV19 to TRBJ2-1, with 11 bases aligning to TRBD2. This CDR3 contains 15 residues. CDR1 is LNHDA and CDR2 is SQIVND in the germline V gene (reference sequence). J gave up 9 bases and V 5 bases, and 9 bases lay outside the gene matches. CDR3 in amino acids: CASSALAGGPSEQFF. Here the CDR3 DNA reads TGTGCCAGTAGTGCCTTAGCGGGGGGGCCATCTGAGCAGTTCTTC.

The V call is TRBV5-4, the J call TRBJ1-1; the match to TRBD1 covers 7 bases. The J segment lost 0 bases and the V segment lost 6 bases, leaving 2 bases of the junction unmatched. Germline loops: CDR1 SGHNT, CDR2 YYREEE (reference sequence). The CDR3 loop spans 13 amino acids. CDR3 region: CASTGTVNTEAFF. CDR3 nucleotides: TGTGCCAGCACGGGGACAGTGAACACTGAAGCTTTCTTT.

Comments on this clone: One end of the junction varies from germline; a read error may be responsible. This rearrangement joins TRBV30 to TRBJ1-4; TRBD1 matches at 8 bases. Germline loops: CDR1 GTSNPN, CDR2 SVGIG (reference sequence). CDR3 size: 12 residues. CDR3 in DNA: TGTGCCTGGAGTGTAAACCGGGACAGGATGAATTTT. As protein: CAWSVNRDRMNF.

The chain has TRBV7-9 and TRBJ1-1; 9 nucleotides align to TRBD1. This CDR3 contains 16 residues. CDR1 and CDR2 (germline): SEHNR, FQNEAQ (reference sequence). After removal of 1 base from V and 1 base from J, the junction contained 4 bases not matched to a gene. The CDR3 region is CASSLGTGAANTEAFF. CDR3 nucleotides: TGTGCCAGCAGCTTAGGGACAGGGGCGGCGAACACTGAAGCTTTCTTT.

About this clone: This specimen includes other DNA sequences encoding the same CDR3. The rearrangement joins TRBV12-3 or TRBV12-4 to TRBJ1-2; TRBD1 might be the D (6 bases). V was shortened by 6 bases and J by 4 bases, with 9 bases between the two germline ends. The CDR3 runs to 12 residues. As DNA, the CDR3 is TGTGCCAGCAGCCGGGACACCTATGGCTACACCTTC. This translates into CASSRDTYGYTF.

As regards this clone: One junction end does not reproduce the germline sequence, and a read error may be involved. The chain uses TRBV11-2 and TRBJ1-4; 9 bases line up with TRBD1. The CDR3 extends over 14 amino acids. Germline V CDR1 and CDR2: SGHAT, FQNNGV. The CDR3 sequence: CASSLDRGNEKLFF. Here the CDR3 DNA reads TGTGCCAGCAGCCTAGACAGGGGGAATGAAAAACTGTTTTTT.

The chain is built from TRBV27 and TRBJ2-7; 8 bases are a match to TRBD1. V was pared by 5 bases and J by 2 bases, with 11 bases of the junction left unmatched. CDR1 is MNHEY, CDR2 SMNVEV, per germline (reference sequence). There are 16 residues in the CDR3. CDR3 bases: TGTGCCAGCAGTCCTCTAACGGGACAGGATGCCTACGAGCAGTACTTC. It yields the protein CASSPLTGQDAYEQYF.

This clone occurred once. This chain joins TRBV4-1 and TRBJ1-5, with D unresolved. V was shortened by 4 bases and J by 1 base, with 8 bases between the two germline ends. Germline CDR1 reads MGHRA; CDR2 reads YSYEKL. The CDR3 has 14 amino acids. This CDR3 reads CASSPTGSNQPQHF. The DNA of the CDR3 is TGCGCCAGCAGCCCCACGGGGAGCAATCAGCCCCAGCATTTT.

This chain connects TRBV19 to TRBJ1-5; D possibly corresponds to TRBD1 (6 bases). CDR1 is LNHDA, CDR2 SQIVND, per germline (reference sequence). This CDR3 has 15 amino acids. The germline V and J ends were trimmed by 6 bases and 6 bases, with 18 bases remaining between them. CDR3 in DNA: TGTGCCAGTAGCCCCGCCCCAGGGGCGAGTCAGCCCCAGCATTTT. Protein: CASSPAPGASQPQHF. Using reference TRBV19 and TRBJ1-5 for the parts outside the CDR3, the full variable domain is DGGITQSPKYLFRKEGQNVTLSCEQNLNHDAMYWYRQDPGQGLRLIYYSQIVNDFQKGDIAEGYSVSREKKESFPLTVTSAQKNPTAFYLCASSPAPGASQPQHFGDGTRLSIL.

CDR3 loop: CASSRKTQGFSNQPQHF. Here the CDR3 DNA reads TGTGCCAGTAGCCGAAAGACTCAGGGGTTTAGCAATCAGCCCCAGCATTTT. The chain joins TRBV19 to TRBJ1-5; D possibly corresponds to TRBD1 (6 bases). V was shortened by 6 bases and J by 0 bases, with 18 bases between the two germline ends. The CDR3 has 17 residues. Per the germline V gene, CDR1 is LNHDA and CDR2 is SQIVND (reference sequence).

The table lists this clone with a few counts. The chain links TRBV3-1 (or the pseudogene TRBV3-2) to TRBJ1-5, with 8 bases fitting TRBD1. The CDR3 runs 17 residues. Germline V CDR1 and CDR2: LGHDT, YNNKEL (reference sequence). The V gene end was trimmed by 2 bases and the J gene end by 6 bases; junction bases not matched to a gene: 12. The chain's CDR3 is CASSQNAEDREVQPQHF. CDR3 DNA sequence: TGTGCCAGCAGCCAAAACGCCGAGGACAGGGAGGTTCAGCCCCAGCATTTT.